Listed here are 29 T cell receptor beta chains from one sample, sequenced in a study of OX40 agonist ivuxolimab in advanced cancers. The method was immunoSEQ multiplex PCR; TCRdb's version includes in-frame clones alone and lacks a portion of them. The sample includes 50,000 to 70,000 clones, 85% to 90% of them seen just once. Sequenced here: CD4+ or CD8+ T cells sorted from blood, sampled in a trial of the OX40 agonist ivuxolimab. All receptors derive from an adult with an advanced solid tumor such as melanoma, head and neck, liver or kidney cancer.

The chain carries TRBV5-6 and TRBJ2-5; D may be TRBD2 (7 bases). From germline, CDR1 is SGHDT and CDR2 YYEEEE. V gave up 0 bases and J gave up 0 bases, with 12 bases separating them. The CDR3 has 16 residues. Here the CDR3 DNA reads TGTGCCAGCAGCTTGGGGGGGCGGGGGTACCAAGAGACCCAGTACTTC. Translation: CASSLGGRGYQETQYF. The variable domain in full, with the rest retrieved from reference TRBV5-6 and TRBJ2-5, is DAGVTQSPTHLIKTRGQQVTLRCSPKSGHDTVSWYQQALGQGPQFIFQYYEEEERQRGNFPDRFSGHQFPNYSSELNVNALLLGDSALYLCASSLGGRGYQETQYFGPGTRLLVL.

The V and J genes are TRBV5-1 and TRBJ2-7; TRBD2 aligns across 9 bases. With V trimmed by 0 bases and J by 5 bases, 3 bases remained unmatched. The germline V gene encodes CDR1 SGHRS and CDR2 YFSETQ. The CDR3 is 14 residues long. CDR3 residues: CASSLELAGHEQYF. The CDR3 DNA is TGCGCCAGCAGCTTGGAACTAGCGGGCCACGAGCAGTACTTC.

This chain uses TRBV25-1 with TRBJ1-6; no definite D call. The germline V gene encodes CDR1 MGHDK and CDR2 SYGVNS. The CDR3 runs 15 residues. The V and J ends lost 0 bases and 8 bases respectively, with 11 bases between them. The CDR3 DNA reads TGTGCCAGCAGTGAATACGGCAGGCACGATTCACCCCTCCACTTT. Its translation is CASSEYGRHDSPLHF.

This clone appeared a few times. The chain has TRBV9 and TRBJ1-2, with D possibly TRBD1 on 6 matching bases. Germline V gives CDR1 SGDLS, CDR2 YYNGEE. This CDR3 has 14 residues. V gave up 1 base and J gave up 4 bases, with 11 bases separating them. CDR3: CASSVMGAGYGYTF. The DNA for the CDR3 is TGTGCCAGCAGCGTAATGGGGGCGGGCTATGGCTACACCTTC.

About this clone: Other DNA sequences in this specimen translate into the identical CDR3. The J gene is TRBJ1-2, the V gene TRBV20-1, with no clear D. The CDR3 length is 11 residues. The V gene's germline CDR1 is DFQATT and CDR2 SNEGSKA (reference sequence). The germline V and J ends were trimmed by 2 bases and 0 bases, with 1 base remaining between them. This chain's CDR3 is CSARPNYGYTF. The CDR3, as DNA: TGCAGTGCTAGACCTAACTATGGCTACACCTTC.

The chain recombines TRBV7-2 with TRBJ2-1; 9 bases map to TRBD2. Per germline, CDR1 SGHTA and CDR2 FQGNSA. V was pared by 6 bases and J by 8 bases, with 8 bases of the junction left unmatched. The CDR3 loop spans 14 amino acids. The CDR3 coding sequence is TGTGCCAGCAGATCCGGGACTAGCAGGGATGAGCAGTTCTTC. Amino acid sequence: CASRSGTSRDEQFF.

The chain uses TRBV10-1 and TRBJ2-5; tentatively, D is TRBD1 or TRBD2 (5 bases each). The CDR3 spans 13 residues. V lost 0 bases, J lost 5 bases, and 7 bases lay in between. The V gene's germline CDR1 is WNHNN and CDR2 SYGVQD (reference sequence). The CDR3 reads CASSESGEETQYF. DNA of the CDR3: TGCGCCAGCAGTGAGTCGGGGGAGGAGACCCAGTACTTC.

This clone has just one count. The chain carries TRBV13 and TRBJ2-3; D uncertain. CDR1 is PRHDT, CDR2 FYEKMQ, per germline (reference sequence). V lost 3 bases and J lost 0, with 4 bases in between. The CDR3 runs 13 residues. The CDR3 DNA reads as TGTGCCAGCAGCTTTAAGAGCACAGATACGCAGTATTTT. It yields the protein CASSFKSTDTQYF.

The chain uses TRBV9 and TRBJ1-3; D not resolved. The V end lost 1 base, the J end lost 0 bases, and 11 bases lay between the germline ends. There are 16 residues in the CDR3. CDR1 and CDR2 (germline): SGDLS, YYNGEE. CDR3 region: CASSVLGTNSGNTIYF. Here the CDR3 DNA reads TGTGCCAGCAGCGTACTGGGTACCAACTCTGGAAACACCATATATTTT.

This chain uses TRBV7-9 with TRBJ2-1, with D hard to call. V dropped 6 bases and J dropped 6 bases, with 9 bases sitting between them. Germline-derived CDR1 and CDR2 are SEHNR and FQNEAQ (reference sequence). The CDR3 extends over 12 amino acids. The CDR3 loop is CASSSSVNEQFF. The CDR3 DNA is TGTGCCAGCAGTTCAAGTGTCAATGAGCAGTTCTTC.

This clone has only a few counts. This chain joins TRBV13 and TRBJ2-1; D unresolved. The CDR3 spans 16 residues. V lost 0 bases and J lost 0, with 9 bases in between. Germline CDR1 PRHDT, CDR2 FYEKMQ (reference sequence). The CDR3 DNA follows: TGTGCCAGCAGCTTAGGACTTCTAGGCTCCTACAATGAGCAGTTCTTC. Its translation: CASSLGLLGSYNEQFF.

To note about this clone: At the DNA level, this CDR3 is encoded by other sequences in the same sample as well. This sequence joins TRBV9 and TRBJ1-5; D unclear. Trimming removed 4 bases at V and 2 bases at J, with 25 bases between. The V gene's germline CDR1 is SGDLS and CDR2 YYNGEE. This CDR3 comprises 19 residues. CDR3 protein: CASSIKGRGIRAGNQPQHF. CDR3 DNA sequence: TGTGCCAGCAGCATAAAGGGTCGGGGTATACGGGCGGGCAATCAGCCCCAGCATTTT.

CDR3: CASRSGGGIGYTF. Written as DNA, the CDR3 is TGTGCCAGTAGGAGTGGAGGGGGTATCGGCTACACCTTC. The chain employs TRBV19 and TRBJ1-2, with D possibly matching TRBD1 (6 bases). The V end was cut by 6 bases, the J end by 8 bases, with 16 bases between. Germline CDR1 is LNHDA and CDR2 is SQIVND (reference sequence). There are 13 residues in the CDR3.

This chain links TRBV18 with TRBJ1-2; TRBD1 is a possible D gene (5 bases). CDR1 is KGHSH, CDR2 LQKENI, per germline. The CDR3 is 13 amino acids. Trimming took off 3 bases at V and 7 bases at J, with 12 bases between the two ends. CDR3 coding DNA: TGTGCCAGCTCACCCGGCAGGGAAAGTGGCTACACCTTC. The encoded protein is CASSPGRESGYTF.

This clone was seen only a few times. This chain joins TRBV5-1 and TRBJ1-2, with D possibly being TRBD1 (6 bases). The CDR3 spans 17 residues. Trimming stripped 4 bases from V and 1 base from J, with 20 bases between. Germline V gene sequence: CDR1 SGHRS, CDR2 YFSETQ. CDR3 DNA: TGCGCCAGCAGCCTCGGGGGGGCCCTGGATTATAACTATGGCTACACCTTC. It translates to CASSLGGALDYNYGYTF. The full variable domain, completed using reference TRBV5-1 and TRBJ1-2, is KAGVTQTPRYLIKTRGQQVTLSCSPISGHRSVSWYQQTPGQGLQFLFEYFSETQRNKGNFPGRFSGRQFSNSRSEMNVSTLELGDSALYLCASSLGGALDYNYGYTFGSGTRLTVV.

The chain employs TRBV5-1 and TRBJ2-5; 14 bases map to TRBD2. With V trimmed by 3 bases and J by 5 bases, 6 bases remained unmatched. CDR1 and CDR2 (germline): SGHRS, YFSETQ. The CDR3 is 16 residues long. The CDR3: CASSSGTSGRIETQYF. In DNA, the CDR3 is TGCGCCAGCAGCTCGGGGACTAGCGGGAGAATCGAGACCCAGTACTTC.

This sequence joins TRBV7-9 and TRBJ1-1; no reliable D call. CDR3 length equals 13 residues. V gave up 5 bases and J gave up 2 bases, with 9 bases separating them. Germline loops: CDR1 SEHNR, CDR2 FQNEAQ (reference sequence). The CDR3 loop is CASSVTTNTEAFF. In nucleotides, the CDR3 is TGTGCCAGCAGCGTTACAACAAACACTGAAGCTTTCTTT.

The V gene is TRBV27, the J gene TRBJ2-7, with TRBD1 matching 9 bases. V was clipped by 5 bases and J by 6 bases; unmatched bases: 2. Germline V CDR1 and CDR2: MNHEY, SMNVEV (reference sequence). CDR3 length: 12 residues. The CDR3 spells CASSRQGGEQYF. The DNA for the CDR3 is TGTGCCAGCAGTCGACAGGGGGGCGAGCAGTACTTC.

The chain joins TRBV11-2 to TRBJ1-1; 10 positions match TRBD1. CDR1 and CDR2 from the germline V gene are SGHAT and FQNNGV. The CDR3 sequence is 15 residues long. J gave up 4 bases and V 5 bases, and 7 bases lay outside the gene matches. This CDR3 reads CASSPRTGGITEAFF. CDR3 sequence (DNA): TGTGCCAGCAGCCCCAGGACAGGGGGGATCACTGAAGCTTTCTTT.

This sequence joins TRBV4-3 and TRBJ2-5, with 7 bases lining up with TRBD2. The last part of the DNA fits TRBJ2-7 better; the J call may be wrong. Germline CDR1 is LGHNA and CDR2 is YSLEER. There are 16 residues in the CDR3. DNA of the CDR3: TGCGCCAGCAGCCAGGTAGGGACTATTAACTCCTACGAGCAGTACTTC. It encodes CASSQVGTINSYEQYF.

V gene TRBV30 combines with J gene TRBJ2-1; tentatively, D is TRBD2 (6 bases). Germline CDR1 is GTSNPN and CDR2 is SVGIG (reference sequence). This CDR3 has 14 amino acids. Trimming shortened V by 0 bases and J by 7 bases, and 13 bases separated the two germline ends. The CDR3 DNA reads as TGTGCCTGGAGTGTACGTCGCGGGAAAAATGAGCAGTTCTTC. It encodes CAWSVRRGKNEQFF.

This clone was recorded only once. The rearrangement uses TRBV6-5 and TRBJ2-5; 9 bases map to TRBD2. V lost 7 bases to trimming and J lost 5 bases; unmatched junction nucleotides: 5. Germline CDR1 and CDR2: MNHEY and SVGAGI. This CDR3 spans 13 amino acids. The CDR3 coding sequence is TGTGCCAGCACCATAGCGGGAGAGGAGACCCAGTACTTC. It codes for CASTIAGEETQYF.

The chain employs TRBV14 and TRBJ2-1; tentatively, D is TRBD2 (5 bases). This CDR3 is built from 15 residues. Trimming cost V 4 bases and J 8 bases, with 18 bases left between them. From germline, CDR1 is SGHDN and CDR2 FVKESK. The CDR3 nucleotides read TGTGCCAGCAGCCCGAGGGTGGGGAGCGAAGATGAGCAGTTCTTC. Translating it yields CASSPRVGSEDEQFF.

This chain joins TRBV11-2 and TRBJ2-5; maybe TRBD1 (5 bases). TRBJ2-7 explains the end of the DNA better; the J call may be wrong. The length of the CDR3 is 13 residues. Germline CDR1 reads SGHAT; CDR2 reads FQNNGV. DNA of the CDR3: TGTGCCAGCAGCCTTTCAGGGTCCTACGAGCAGTACTTC. Translation gives CASSLSGSYEQYF.

This rearrangement joins TRBV5-1 to TRBJ2-3; D is ambiguous. CDR1 and CDR2 (germline): SGHRS, YFSETQ. The V and J ends lost 5 bases and 0 bases respectively, with 4 bases between them. This CDR3 is 12 amino acids long. The CDR3 DNA reads TGCGCCAGCAGGGGTAGCACAGATACGCAGTATTTT. Protein sequence: CASRGSTDTQYF.

This chain joins TRBV5-6 and TRBJ1-2, with TRBD1 as a possible D gene (5 bases). Germline V gene lookup returns CDR1 SGHDT and CDR2 YYEEEE. Trimming pared 0 bases from V and 4 bases from J, leaving 10 bases between. This CDR3 is 14 amino acids long. The CDR3 here is CASSLVQDSYGYTF. For the CDR3, the DNA is TGTGCCAGCAGCTTGGTACAGGACTCCTATGGCTACACCTTC.

This clone occurred a few times. The rearrangement joins TRBV11-2 to TRBJ1-5; D remains unclear. V was clipped by 4 bases and J by 4 bases, with 8 bases between them. The germline V gene has CDR1 SGHAT and CDR2 FQNNGV. The CDR3 runs 13 residues. CDR3 protein: CASSSGRNQPQHF. The CDR3 nucleotides are TGTGCCAGCAGCTCCGGGAGGAATCAGCCCCAGCATTTT.

The DNA of the CDR3 is TGTGCCAGCAGTTTGCAGGGTGGTGTGCTCGGGGAGCTGTTTTTT. Protein: CASSLQGGVLGELFF. The V and J genes are TRBV27 and TRBJ2-2; perhaps TRBD1 as D (5 bases). V was shortened by 3 bases and J by 7 bases, with 15 bases between the two germline ends. Per the germline V gene, CDR1 is MNHEY and CDR2 is SMNVEV (reference sequence). This CDR3 region has 15 residues.

As concerns this clone: Distinct nucleotide sequences in the sample also encode this CDR3. V is TRBV6-5 and J is TRBJ2-2; D remains unclear. From germline, CDR1 is MNHEY and CDR2 SVGAGI. The CDR3 runs to 12 residues. The V end was cut by 7 bases, the J end by 1 base, with 4 bases between. CDR3 loop: CASKQNTGELFF. For the CDR3, the DNA is TGTGCCAGCAAGCAGAACACCGGGGAGCTGTTTTTT.